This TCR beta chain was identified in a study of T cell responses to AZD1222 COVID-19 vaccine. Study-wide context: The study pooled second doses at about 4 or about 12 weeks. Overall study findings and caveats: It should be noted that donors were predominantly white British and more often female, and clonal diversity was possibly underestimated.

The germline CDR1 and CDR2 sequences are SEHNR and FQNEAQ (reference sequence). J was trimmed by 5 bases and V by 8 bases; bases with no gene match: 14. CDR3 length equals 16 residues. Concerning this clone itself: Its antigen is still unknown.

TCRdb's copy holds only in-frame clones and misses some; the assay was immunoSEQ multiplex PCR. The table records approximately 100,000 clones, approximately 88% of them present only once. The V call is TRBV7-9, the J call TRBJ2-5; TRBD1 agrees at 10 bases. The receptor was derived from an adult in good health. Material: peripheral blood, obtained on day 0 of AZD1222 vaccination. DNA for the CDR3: TGTGCCAGCCTGGGGACAGGGGCCTTCGCAAGGGAGACCCAGTACTTC. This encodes CASLGTGAFARETQYF.